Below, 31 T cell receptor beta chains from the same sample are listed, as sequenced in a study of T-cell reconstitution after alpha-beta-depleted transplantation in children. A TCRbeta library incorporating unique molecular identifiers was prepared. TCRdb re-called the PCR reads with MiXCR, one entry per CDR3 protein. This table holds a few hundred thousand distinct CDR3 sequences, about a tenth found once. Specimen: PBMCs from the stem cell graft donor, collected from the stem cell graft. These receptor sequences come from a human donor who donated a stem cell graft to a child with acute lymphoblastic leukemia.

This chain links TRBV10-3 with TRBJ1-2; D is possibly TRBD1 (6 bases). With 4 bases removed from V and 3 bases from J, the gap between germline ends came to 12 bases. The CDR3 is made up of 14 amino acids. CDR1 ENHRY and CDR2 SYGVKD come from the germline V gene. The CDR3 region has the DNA TGTGCCATCAGTGCGGGGGGGCGAGACTATGGCTACACCTTC. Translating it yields CAISAGGRDYGYTF.

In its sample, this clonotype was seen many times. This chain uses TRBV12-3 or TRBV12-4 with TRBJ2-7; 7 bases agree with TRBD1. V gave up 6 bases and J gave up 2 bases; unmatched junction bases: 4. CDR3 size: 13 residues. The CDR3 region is CASSPGTAYEQYF. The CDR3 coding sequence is TGTGCCAGCAGCCCCGGGACAGCCTACGAGCAGTACTTC.

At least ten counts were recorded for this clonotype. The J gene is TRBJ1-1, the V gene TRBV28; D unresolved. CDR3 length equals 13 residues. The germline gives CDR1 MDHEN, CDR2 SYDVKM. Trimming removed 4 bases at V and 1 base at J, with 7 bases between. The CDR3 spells CASSSPSNTEAFF. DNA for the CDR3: TGTGCCAGCAGTTCCCCTTCGAACACTGAAGCTTTCTTT.

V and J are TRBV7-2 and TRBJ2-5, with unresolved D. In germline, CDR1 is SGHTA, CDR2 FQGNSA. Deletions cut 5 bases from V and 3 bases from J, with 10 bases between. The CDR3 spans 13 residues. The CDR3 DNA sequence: TGTGCCAGCAGCCGAGACAACAAAGAGACCCAGTACTTC. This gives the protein CASSRDNKETQYF.

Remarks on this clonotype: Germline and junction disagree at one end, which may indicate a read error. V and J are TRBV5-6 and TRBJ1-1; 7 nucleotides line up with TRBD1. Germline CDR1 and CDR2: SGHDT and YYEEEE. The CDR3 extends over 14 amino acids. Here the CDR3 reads CATSSLQGGTEAFF. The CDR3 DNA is TGTGCCACCAGCTCCCTCCAGGGGGGCACTGAAGCTTTCTTT.

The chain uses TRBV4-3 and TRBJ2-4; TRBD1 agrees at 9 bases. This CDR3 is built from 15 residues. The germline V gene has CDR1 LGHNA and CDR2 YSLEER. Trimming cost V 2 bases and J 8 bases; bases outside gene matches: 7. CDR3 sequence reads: CASSQTGQGPHIQYF. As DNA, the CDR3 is TGCGCCAGCAGCCAAACGGGACAGGGTCCACACATTCAGTACTTC.

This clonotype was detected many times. CDR3 amino acids: CASSSGQTYEQYF. The DNA of the CDR3 is TGTGCCAGCAGCTCGGGACAGACCTACGAGCAGTACTTC. V gene TRBV7-9 combines with J gene TRBJ2-7, with 7 bases aligning to TRBD1. V dropped 4 bases and J dropped 2; count of bases not matched to a gene: 2. Germline lookup yields CDR1 SEHNR and CDR2 FQNEAQ (reference sequence). The CDR3 has 13 residues. Full variable domain (remainder filled in from reference TRBV7-9 and TRBJ2-7): DTGVSQNPRHKITKRGQNVTFRCDPISEHNRLYWYRQTLGQGPEFLTYFQNEAQLEKSRLLSDRFSAERPKGSFSTLEIQRTEQGDSAMYLCASSSGQTYEQYFGPGTRLTVT.

The CDR3 sequence: CSARDGRGADSPLHF. CDR3 sequence (DNA): TGCAGTGCTAGAGATGGGAGGGGGGCTGATTCACCCCTCCACTTT. The chain joins TRBV20-1 to TRBJ1-6; D might be TRBD1 (6 bases). Trimming shortened V by 0 bases and J by 8 bases, and 14 bases separated the two germline ends. This CDR3 is 15 amino acids long. The germline V gene encodes CDR1 DFQATT and CDR2 SNEGSKA (reference sequence).

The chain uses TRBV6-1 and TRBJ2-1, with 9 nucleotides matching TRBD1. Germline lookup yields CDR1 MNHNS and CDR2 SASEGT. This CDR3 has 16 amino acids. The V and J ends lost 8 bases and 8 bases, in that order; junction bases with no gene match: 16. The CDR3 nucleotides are TGTGCCAGCGGTAGGGGACAGGGAAGAGGTTTCCATGAGCAGTTCTTC. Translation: CASGRGQGRGFHEQFF.

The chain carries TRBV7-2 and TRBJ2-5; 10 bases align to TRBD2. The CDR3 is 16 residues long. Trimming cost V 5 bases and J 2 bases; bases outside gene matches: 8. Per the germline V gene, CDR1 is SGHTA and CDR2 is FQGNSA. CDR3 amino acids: CASSPPGLAPQETQYF. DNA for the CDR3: TGTGCCAGCAGCCCTCCGGGACTAGCGCCTCAAGAGACCCAGTACTTC.

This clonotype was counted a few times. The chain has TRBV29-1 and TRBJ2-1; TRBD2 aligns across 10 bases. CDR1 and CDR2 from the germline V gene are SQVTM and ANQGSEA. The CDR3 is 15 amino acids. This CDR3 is CIATGASGSGNEQFF. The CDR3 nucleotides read TGCATCGCAACTGGGGCTAGCGGGAGTGGCAATGAGCAGTTCTTC.

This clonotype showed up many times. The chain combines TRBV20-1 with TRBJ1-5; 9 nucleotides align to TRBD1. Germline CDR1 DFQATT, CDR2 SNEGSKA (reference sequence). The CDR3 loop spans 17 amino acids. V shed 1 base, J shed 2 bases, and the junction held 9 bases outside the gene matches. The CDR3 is CSARAYYRTGGNQPQHF. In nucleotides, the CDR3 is TGCAGTGCTAGAGCTTATTACCGGACAGGGGGCAATCAGCCCCAGCATTTT.

CDR3 amino acids: CSASVQGTEAFF. In DNA form, the CDR3 reads TGCAGTGCTAGTGTTCAGGGGACTGAAGCTTTCTTT. The chain is built from TRBV20-1 and TRBJ1-1; a weak D match, TRBD1 (6 bases). Trimming took 3 bases from V and 5 from J, leaving 10 bases between them. Germline V gene lookup returns CDR1 DFQATT and CDR2 SNEGSKA (reference sequence). The CDR3 contains 12 residues.

DNA for the CDR3: TGTGCCAGCAGACCCGGGTGGAGCGGGAGCGGACCAGATACGCAGTATTTT. Translated: CASRPGWSGSGPDTQYF. The chain recombines TRBV6-2 or TRBV6-3 with TRBJ2-3; 8 bases map to TRBD2. After removal of 6 bases from V and 4 bases from J, the junction contained 15 bases not matched to a gene. The CDR3 is made up of 17 amino acids. Germline V lookup: CDR1 MNHEY, CDR2 SVGEGT.

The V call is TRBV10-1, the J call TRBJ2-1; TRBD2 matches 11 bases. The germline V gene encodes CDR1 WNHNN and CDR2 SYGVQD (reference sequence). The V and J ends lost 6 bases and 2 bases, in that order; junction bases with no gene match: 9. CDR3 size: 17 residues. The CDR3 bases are TGCGCCAGCAGGGACAGGCCACTAGCGGGAGCCTACAATGAGCAGTTCTTC. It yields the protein CASRDRPLAGAYNEQFF.

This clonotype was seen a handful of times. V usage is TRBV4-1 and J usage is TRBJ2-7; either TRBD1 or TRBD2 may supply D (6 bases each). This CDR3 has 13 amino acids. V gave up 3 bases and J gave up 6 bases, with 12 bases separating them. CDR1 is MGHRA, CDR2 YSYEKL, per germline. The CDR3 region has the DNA TGCGCCAGCAGCCAGGTTGGGGGGCGCGAGCAGTACTTC. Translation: CASSQVGGREQYF.

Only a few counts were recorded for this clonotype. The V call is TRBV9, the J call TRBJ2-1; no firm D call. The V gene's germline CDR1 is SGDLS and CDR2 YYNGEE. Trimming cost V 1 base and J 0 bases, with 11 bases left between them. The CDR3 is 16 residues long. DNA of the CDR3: TGTGCCAGCAGCGTAACTGGTGCAACCTCCTACAATGAGCAGTTCTTC. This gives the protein CASSVTGATSYNEQFF.

CDR3 in DNA: TGTGCCAGCAGCTCAGGGACAGAAGATAGTCAGCCCCAGCATTTT. Its translation: CASSSGTEDSQPQHF. J is TRBJ1-5 and V is TRBV7-9; 7 positions agree with TRBD1. CDR3 length: 15 residues. Germline trimming cut 4 bases from V and 6 bases from J; bases unmatched to any gene: 9. CDR1 is SEHNR and CDR2 is FQNEAQ in the germline V gene (reference sequence).

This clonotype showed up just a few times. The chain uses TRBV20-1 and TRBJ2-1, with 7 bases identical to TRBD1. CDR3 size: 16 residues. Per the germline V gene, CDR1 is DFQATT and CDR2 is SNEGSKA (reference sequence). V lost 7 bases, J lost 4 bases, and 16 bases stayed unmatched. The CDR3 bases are TGCAGTGGCGAGGGGGCGACAACAAACAGATACAATGAGCAGTTCTTC. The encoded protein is CSGEGATTNRYNEQFF.

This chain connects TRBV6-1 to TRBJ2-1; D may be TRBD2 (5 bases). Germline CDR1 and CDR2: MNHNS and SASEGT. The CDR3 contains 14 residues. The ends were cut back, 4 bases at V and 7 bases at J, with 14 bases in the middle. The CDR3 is CASSASRSGNEQFF. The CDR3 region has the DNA TGTGCCAGCAGTGCCAGCCGGAGCGGTAATGAGCAGTTCTTC.

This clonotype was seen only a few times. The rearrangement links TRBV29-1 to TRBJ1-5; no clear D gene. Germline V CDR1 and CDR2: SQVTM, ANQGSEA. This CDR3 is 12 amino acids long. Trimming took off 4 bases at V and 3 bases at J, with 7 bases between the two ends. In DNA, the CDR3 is TGCAGCGTTGGGGGAACCAATCAGCCCCAGCATTTT. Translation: CSVGGTNQPQHF. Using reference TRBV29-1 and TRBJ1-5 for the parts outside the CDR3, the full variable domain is SAVISQKPSRDICQRGTSLTIQCQVDSQVTMMFWYRQQPGQSLTLIATANQGSEATYESGFVIDKFPISRPNLTFSTLTVSNMSPEDSSIYLCSVGGTNQPQHFGDGTRLSIL.

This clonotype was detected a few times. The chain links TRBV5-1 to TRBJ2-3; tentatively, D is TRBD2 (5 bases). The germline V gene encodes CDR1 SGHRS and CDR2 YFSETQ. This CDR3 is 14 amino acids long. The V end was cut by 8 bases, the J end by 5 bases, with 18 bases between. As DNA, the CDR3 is TGCGCCAGTACCTCCGGAGGTGGGCGAGATACGCAGTATTTT. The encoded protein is CASTSGGGRDTQYF.

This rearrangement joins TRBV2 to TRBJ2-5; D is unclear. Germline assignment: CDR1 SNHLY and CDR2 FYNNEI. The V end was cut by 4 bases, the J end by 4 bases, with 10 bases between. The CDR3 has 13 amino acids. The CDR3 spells CASSGLGGETQYF. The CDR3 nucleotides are TGTGCCAGCAGTGGGTTAGGTGGAGAGACCCAGTACTTC.

Here the CDR3 DNA reads TGTGCCAGCAGTGTTGCGGGGCTAGCAGTGTACGAAGAGCAGTTCTTC. Translated, it gives CASSVAGLAVYEEQFF. The chain recombines TRBV2 with TRBJ2-1, with D possibly TRBD2 on 6 matching bases. This CDR3 contains 16 residues. In germline, CDR1 is SNHLY, CDR2 FYNNEI. Trimming removed 4 bases from V and 10 bases from J, with 23 bases in between.

CDR3 nucleotide sequence: TGTGCCAGCAGTTTCCCCTACACTGAAGCTTTCTTT. It translates to CASSFPYTEAFF. The rearrangement uses TRBV12-3 or TRBV12-4 and TRBJ1-1, with D hard to call. The length of the CDR3 is 12 residues. Trimming took 3 bases from V and 3 from J, leaving 5 bases between them.

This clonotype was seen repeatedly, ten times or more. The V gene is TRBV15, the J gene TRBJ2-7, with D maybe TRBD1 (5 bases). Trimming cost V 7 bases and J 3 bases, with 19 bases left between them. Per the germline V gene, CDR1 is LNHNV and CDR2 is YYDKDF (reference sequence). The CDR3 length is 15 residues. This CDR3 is CATNLPGKPIYEQYF. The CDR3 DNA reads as TGTGCCACCAACCTCCCAGGGAAGCCCATCTACGAGCAGTACTTC.

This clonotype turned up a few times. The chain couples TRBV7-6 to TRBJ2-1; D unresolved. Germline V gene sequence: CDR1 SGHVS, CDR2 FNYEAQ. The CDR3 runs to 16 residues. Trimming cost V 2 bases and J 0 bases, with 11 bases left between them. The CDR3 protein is CASSLIQRGSYNEQFF. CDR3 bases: TGTGCCAGCAGCTTAATTCAGAGAGGCTCCTACAATGAGCAGTTCTTC.

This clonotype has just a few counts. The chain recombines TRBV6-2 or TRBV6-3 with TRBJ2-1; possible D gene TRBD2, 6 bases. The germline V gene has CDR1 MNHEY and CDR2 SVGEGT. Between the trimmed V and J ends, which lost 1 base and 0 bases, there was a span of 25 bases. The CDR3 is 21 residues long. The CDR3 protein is CASSYLFHQGRDFSSYNEQFF. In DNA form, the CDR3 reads TGTGCCAGCAGTTACTTGTTCCACCAGGGCCGGGACTTCAGCTCCTACAATGAGCAGTTCTTC.

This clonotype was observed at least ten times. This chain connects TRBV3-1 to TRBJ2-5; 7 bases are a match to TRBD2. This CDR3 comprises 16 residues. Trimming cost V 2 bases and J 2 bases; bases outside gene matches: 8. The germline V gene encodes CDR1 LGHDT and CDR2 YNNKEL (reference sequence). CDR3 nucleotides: TGTGCCAGCAGCCAAATGGCGGGACTAATGCAAGAGACCCAGTACTTC. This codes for CASSQMAGLMQETQYF.

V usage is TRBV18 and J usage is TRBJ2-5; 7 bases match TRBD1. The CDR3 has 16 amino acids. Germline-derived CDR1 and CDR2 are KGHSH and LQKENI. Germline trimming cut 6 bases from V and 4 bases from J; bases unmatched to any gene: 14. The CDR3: CASSSLRNSGGETQYF. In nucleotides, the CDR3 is TGTGCCAGCTCGTCCCTCAGGAACTCAGGGGGAGAGACCCAGTACTTC.

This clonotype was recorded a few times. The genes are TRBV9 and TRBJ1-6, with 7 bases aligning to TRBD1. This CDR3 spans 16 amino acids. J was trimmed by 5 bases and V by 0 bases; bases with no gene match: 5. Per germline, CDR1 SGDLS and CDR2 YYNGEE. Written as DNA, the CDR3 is TGTGCCAGCAGCGTAGGCCCACAGGGGAATAATTCACCCCTCCACTTT. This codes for CASSVGPQGNNSPLHF. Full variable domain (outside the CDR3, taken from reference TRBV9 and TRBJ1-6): DSGVTQTPKHLITATGQRVTLRCSPRSGDLSVYWYQQSLDQGLQFLIQYYNGEERAKGNILERFSAQQFPDLHSELNLSSLELGDSALYFCASSVGPQGNNSPLHFGNGTRLTVT.